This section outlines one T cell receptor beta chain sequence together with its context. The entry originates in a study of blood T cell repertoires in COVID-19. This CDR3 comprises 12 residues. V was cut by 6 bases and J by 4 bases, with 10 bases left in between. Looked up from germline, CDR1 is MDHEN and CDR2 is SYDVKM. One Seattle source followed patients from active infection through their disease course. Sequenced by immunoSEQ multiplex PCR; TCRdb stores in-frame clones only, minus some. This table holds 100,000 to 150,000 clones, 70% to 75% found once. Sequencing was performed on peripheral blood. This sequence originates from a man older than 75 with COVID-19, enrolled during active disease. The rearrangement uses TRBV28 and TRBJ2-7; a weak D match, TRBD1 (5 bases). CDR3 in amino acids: CASSLTEYEQYF. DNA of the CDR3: TGTGCCAGCAGCTTGACAGAATACGAGCAGTACTTC.